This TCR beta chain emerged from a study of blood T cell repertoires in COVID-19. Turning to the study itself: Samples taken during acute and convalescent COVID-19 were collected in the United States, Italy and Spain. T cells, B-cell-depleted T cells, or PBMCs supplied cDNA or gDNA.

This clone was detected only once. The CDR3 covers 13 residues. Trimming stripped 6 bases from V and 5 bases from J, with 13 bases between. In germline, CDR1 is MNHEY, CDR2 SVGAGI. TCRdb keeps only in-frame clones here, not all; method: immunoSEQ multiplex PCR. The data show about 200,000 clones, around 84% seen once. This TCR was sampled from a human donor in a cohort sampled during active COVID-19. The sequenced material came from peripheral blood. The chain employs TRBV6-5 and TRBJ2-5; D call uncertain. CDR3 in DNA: TGTGCCAGCAGCCGCGTCAACTGGGAGACCCAGTACTTC. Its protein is CASSRVNWETQYF.